This T cell receptor (beta chain) was sequenced for a study of monozygotic twins with inflammatory bowel disease. TCRdb re-called the 5' RACE reads; every CDR3 protein appears as one record, without DNA. The sample totals some 400,000 distinct CDR3 sequences; its top ten clones hold 2% to 2.5%. This CDR3 is built from 15 residues. CDR1 SGHRS and CDR2 YFSETQ come from the germline V gene. The sequence derives from a human donor with ulcerative colitis or Crohn's disease, or a healthy co-twin of an affected twin (not recorded which). The rearrangement uses TRBV5-1 and TRBJ2-1. Sequenced sample: blood. This CDR3 reads CASSLGFRSGGEQFF.